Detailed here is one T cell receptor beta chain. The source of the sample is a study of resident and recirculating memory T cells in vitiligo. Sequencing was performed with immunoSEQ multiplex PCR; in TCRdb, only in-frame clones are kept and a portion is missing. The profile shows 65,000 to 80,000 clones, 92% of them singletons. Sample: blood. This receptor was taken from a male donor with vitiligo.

CDR3 amino acids: CASSRGRMDTGELFF. As DNA, the CDR3 is TGTGCCAGCAGCAGGGGGCGCATGGACACCGGGGAGCTGTTTTTT. The rearrangement joins TRBV5-6 to TRBJ2-2, with 7 positions matching TRBD1. CDR3 length equals 15 residues. J gave up 3 bases and V 4 bases, and 6 bases lay outside the gene matches. Germline CDR1 and CDR2: SGHDT and YYEEEE.